A single sample gave rise to the 27 T cell receptor beta chains below, sequenced in a study of T cell changes during pregnancy in multiple sclerosis (dated by TCRdb to between 2018 and 2020). Libraries were made using the immunoSEQ multiplex PCR assay. The source is immuneACCESS, and TCRdb retained only in-frame sequences with V and J called. Part of the clones is not carried over; for the studies checked, unresolved V genes explain less than half of this, and the remainder is unexplained. This sample lists tens of thousands of clones; 80% to 95% were detected once. The ten largest make up 0.43% of the sample. Sequenced here: CD4+ T cells from peripheral blood mononuclear cells, sampled in the third trimester of pregnancy. Every receptor here comes from a female donor in good health, enrolled as a control in a pregnancy study.

The J gene is TRBJ2-5, the V gene TRBV19; 7 positions agree with TRBD2. Trimming took 8 bases from V and 1 from J; bases not matched to a gene: 10. This CDR3 has 15 residues. Germline V lookup: CDR1 LNHDA, CDR2 SQIVND (reference sequence). The CDR3 region is CASLENSGGQETQYF. CDR3 coding DNA: TGTGCCAGTTTGGAAAACTCGGGGGGCCAAGAGACCCAGTACTTC.

The chain couples TRBV10-3 to TRBJ1-2; possibly TRBD1 for D (5 bases). Trimming removed 8 bases from V and 10 bases from J, with 20 bases in between. The CDR3 has 13 residues. The V gene's germline CDR1 is ENHRY and CDR2 SYGVKD. The CDR3 loop is CAIGQQEGFDYTF. The CDR3 DNA reads as TGTGCCATCGGCCAACAGGAGGGCTTCGACTACACCTTC.

The CDR3 loop reads CASGDREFGYTF. CDR3 in DNA: TGTGCCAGCGGGGACAGGGAGTTTGGCTACACCTTC. The chain couples TRBV2 to TRBJ1-2, with 9 bases lining up with TRBD1. The CDR3 has 12 amino acids. Germline V gene data show CDR1 as SNHLY and CDR2 as FYNNEI. Trimming removed 8 bases from V and 7 bases from J; junction bases left unmatched: 5.

This chain uses TRBV7-2 with TRBJ2-1; D is ambiguous. CDR1 and CDR2 from the germline V gene are SGHTA and FQGNSA. Trimming cost V 6 bases and J 5 bases, with 8 bases left between them. This CDR3 comprises 12 residues. DNA of the CDR3: TGTGCCAGCAGGCCACCTAACAATGAGCAGTTCTTC. It codes for CASRPPNNEQFF.

This chain links TRBV18 with TRBJ1-2, with D perhaps matching TRBD1 (5 bases). Germline V gene sequence: CDR1 KGHSH, CDR2 LQKENI. V lost 2 bases and J lost 5, with 9 bases in between. There are 13 residues in the CDR3. The CDR3 DNA reads TGTGCCAGCTCACCAGAGACAGATTATGGCTACACCTTC. Translating it yields CASSPETDYGYTF.

In DNA, the CDR3 is TGTGCCAGCAGTCCTGGACAGGCACATGGCTACACCTTC. Translated: CASSPGQAHGYTF. The rearrangement links TRBV6-5 to TRBJ1-2; 7 positions agree with TRBD1. Germline assignment: CDR1 MNHEY and CDR2 SVGAGI. This CDR3 has 13 amino acids. V shed 5 bases, J shed 6 bases, and the junction held 6 bases outside the gene matches.

This chain joins TRBV14 and TRBJ2-7; maybe TRBD1 (5 bases). V lost 2 bases to trimming and J lost 4 bases, with 6 bases between them. The CDR3 is made up of 12 amino acids. CDR1 is SGHDN and CDR2 is FVKESK in the germline V gene. For the CDR3, the DNA is TGTGCCAGCAGCCAACAGGGATACGAGCAGTACTTC. Translation: CASSQQGYEQYF.

This sequence joins TRBV7-2 and TRBJ1-5, with a possible D match to TRBD1 (5 bases). This CDR3 comprises 13 residues. Germline CDR1 SGHTA, CDR2 FQGNSA. Between the trimmed V and J ends, which lost 5 bases and 5 bases, there was a span of 10 bases. The CDR3 sequence is CASSRGSHQPQHF. The DNA for the CDR3 is TGTGCCAGCAGCCGGGGGTCCCATCAGCCCCAGCATTTT.

The rearrangement joins TRBV29-1 to TRBJ1-5; TRBD1 might be the D (5 bases). CDR3 length: 14 residues. From germline, CDR1 is SQVTM and CDR2 ANQGSEA. For the CDR3, the DNA is TGCAGTGCCAGGGTAGGGTCGGGCAATCAGCCCCAGCATTTT. Translating it yields CSARVGSGNQPQHF. Using reference TRBV29-1 and TRBJ1-5 for the parts outside the CDR3, the full variable domain is SAVISQKPSRDICQRGTSLTIQCQVDSQVTMMFWYRQQPGQSLTLIATANQGSEATYESGFVIDKFPISRPNLTFSTLTVSNMSPEDSSIYLCSARVGSGNQPQHFGDGTRLSIL.

This clone was detected a few times. The gene calls are TRBV4-2 and TRBJ1-1; D gene uncertain. V was trimmed by 4 bases and J by 8 bases, leaving 14 bases between them. CDR1 and CDR2 (germline): LGHNA, YNFKEQ. The CDR3 is 13 residues long. DNA of the CDR3: TGTGCCAGCAGCCTGGAAGGATTGGGCGAAGCTTTCTTT. This translates into CASSLEGLGEAFF.

This rearrangement joins TRBV10-3 to TRBJ1-1, with TRBD1 as a possible D gene (5 bases). V shed 7 bases and J shed 3 bases, with 9 bases lying between them. CDR1 and CDR2 (germline): ENHRY, SYGVKD. CDR3 length: 12 residues. The CDR3 is CAINEGDTEAFF. DNA of the CDR3: TGTGCCATCAACGAAGGGGACACTGAAGCTTTCTTT.

This clone was observed once. This rearrangement joins TRBV7-2 to TRBJ1-1; 9 positions match TRBD1. V was clipped by 5 bases and J by 4 bases; unmatched bases: 11. The CDR3 is 16 residues long. Germline V gene sequence: CDR1 SGHTA, CDR2 FQGNSA. The CDR3 DNA follows: TGTGCCAGCAGCCCGGGACAGGGCTTGAAAGGCACTGAAGCTTTCTTT. Translating gives CASSPGQGLKGTEAFF.

The chain has TRBV6-5 and TRBJ1-2; tentative D call: TRBD1 (6 bases). The V gene lost 6 bases and the J gene lost 6 bases, with 17 bases spanning the gap. The CDR3 consists of 14 residues. The germline V gene encodes CDR1 MNHEY and CDR2 SVGAGI. The CDR3 reads CASRRGQLRDGYTF. The CDR3 DNA reads TGTGCCAGCAGACGTGGACAGCTAAGGGATGGCTACACCTTC.

V is TRBV7-2 and J is TRBJ1-5; TRBD1 is a possible D gene (5 bases). CDR3 size: 13 residues. Trimming took 5 bases from V and 6 from J, leaving 11 bases between them. Germline CDR1 and CDR2: SGHTA and FQGNSA. The CDR3 bases are TGTGCCAGCAGCGTCGGGACTTTTCAGCCCCAGCATTTT. Its translation is CASSVGTFQPQHF.

The chain recombines TRBV6-6 with TRBJ2-5, with a possible D match to TRBD1 (6 bases). The CDR3 is made up of 14 amino acids. The germline gives CDR1 MNHNY, CDR2 SVGAGI (reference sequence). Trimming pared 6 bases from V and 3 bases from J, leaving 14 bases between. The CDR3 coding sequence is TGTGCCAGCAGCTCAGGGGACACTAAAGAGACCCAGTACTTC. Translated: CASSSGDTKETQYF.

The gene calls are TRBV25-1 and TRBJ1-5; TRBD1 aligns across 8 bases. CDR1 MGHDK and CDR2 SYGVNS come from the germline V gene. Losses at the gene ends were 6 bases for V and 6 bases for J; bases not matched to a gene: 4. The CDR3 covers 13 residues. The DNA for the CDR3 is TGTGCCAGCAGGGGGACAGGTACTCAGCCCCAGCATTTT. Protein sequence: CASRGTGTQPQHF.

The chain joins TRBV5-8 to TRBJ2-7; possibly TRBD1 for D (6 bases). The germline V gene has CDR1 SGHTS and CDR2 YDEGEE. CDR3 length equals 13 residues. V was clipped by 7 bases and J by 2 bases, with 13 bases between them. The CDR3 sequence: CASPPTGTYEQYF. As DNA, the CDR3 is TGTGCCAGCCCTCCAACAGGGACCTACGAGCAGTACTTC. Filled out from reference TRBV5-8 and TRBJ2-7, the complete variable domain reads EAGVTQSPTHLIKTRGQQATLRCSPISGHTSVYWYQQALGLGLQFLLWYDEGEERNRGNFPPRFSGRQFPNYSSELNVNALELEDSALYLCASPPTGTYEQYFGPGTRLTVT.

The chain combines TRBV27 with TRBJ1-2, with D perhaps TRBD1 (5 bases). Germline V gene sequence: CDR1 MNHEY, CDR2 SMNVEV (reference sequence). V was cut by 6 bases and J by 4 bases, with 12 bases left in between. The CDR3 has 13 residues. Here the CDR3 DNA reads TGTGCCAGCAGCTTTGACAGAATCTATGGCTACACCTTC. It codes for CASSFDRIYGYTF.

This clone was seen a few times. The chain combines TRBV15 with TRBJ1-6, with D maybe TRBD1 (6 bases). The length of the CDR3 is 14 residues. V lost 5 bases and J 7 bases, leaving 12 bases between the germline ends. Germline loops: CDR1 LNHNV, CDR2 YYDKDF (reference sequence). The CDR3 nucleotides are TGTGCCACCAGCGGACAGTTTGGGAATTCACCCCTCCACTTT. Translating gives CATSGQFGNSPLHF.

The gene calls are TRBV18 and TRBJ2-3; 9 nucleotides line up with TRBD2. The CDR3 is made up of 17 amino acids. Losses at the gene ends were 1 base for V and 2 bases for J; bases not matched to a gene: 7. CDR1 KGHSH and CDR2 LQKENI come from the germline V gene. The CDR3, as DNA: TGTGCCAGCTCACCACTCCCCAAGCGGGGGGACACAGATACGCAGTATTTT. This codes for CASSPLPKRGDTDTQYF.

The chain uses TRBV7-2 and TRBJ1-2, with D perhaps TRBD1 (6 bases). Germline CDR1 is SGHTA and CDR2 is FQGNSA. The length of the CDR3 is 13 residues. Trimming left V 7 bases short and J 4 bases short, with 13 bases between. In nucleotides, the CDR3 is TGTGCCAGCATCACGGGGGGCCTCTATGGCTACACCTTC. Protein product: CASITGGLYGYTF.

The chain combines TRBV6-6 with TRBJ1-1; D remains ambiguous. The CDR3 loop spans 13 amino acids. V was clipped by 0 bases and J by 8 bases, with 10 bases between them. Germline V CDR1 and CDR2: MNHNY, SVGAGI (reference sequence). The CDR3 sequence: CASSYSGLTEAFF. CDR3 DNA: TGTGCCAGCAGTTACTCTGGACTCACGGAAGCTTTCTTT.

The J gene is TRBJ1-4, the V gene TRBV30; 9 bases are a match to TRBD1. Germline trimming cut 5 bases from V and 7 bases from J; bases unmatched to any gene: 8. The germline gives CDR1 GTSNPN, CDR2 SVGIG (reference sequence). This CDR3 comprises 14 residues. Here the CDR3 DNA reads TGTGCCTGGGGTCAACAGGGGGCGCGTGAAAAACTGTTTTTT. This codes for CAWGQQGAREKLFF.

V usage is TRBV29-1 and J usage is TRBJ2-3, with unresolved D. Per the germline V gene, CDR1 is SQVTM and CDR2 is ANQGSEA. Trimming took off 6 bases at V and 0 bases at J, with 10 bases between the two ends. CDR3 length equals 13 residues. The CDR3 nucleotides read TGCAGCGTCGACACGCCTAGCACAGATACGCAGTATTTT. This codes for CSVDTPSTDTQYF.

The V gene is TRBV7-9, the J gene TRBJ1-1, with TRBD1 matching over 8 bases. This CDR3 has 16 amino acids. Germline lookup yields CDR1 SEHNR and CDR2 FQNEAQ (reference sequence). The junction had 11 bases not matched to a gene; V was cut back by 5 bases and J by 3 bases. This CDR3 reads CASSPLQGAGDTEAFF. The CDR3 nucleotides read TGTGCCAGCAGCCCTCTCCAGGGGGCGGGAGACACTGAAGCTTTCTTT.

This chain joins TRBV7-9 and TRBJ2-7, with TRBD1 identical over 10 bases. The trim removed 8 bases at V and 0 bases at J, leaving 4 bases unmatched. This CDR3 comprises 14 residues. Germline CDR1 reads SEHNR; CDR2 reads FQNEAQ (reference sequence). This CDR3 is CASVWTGGSYEQYF. The CDR3 bases are TGTGCCAGCGTTTGGACAGGGGGCTCCTACGAGCAGTACTTC.

The chain carries TRBV5-6 and TRBJ2-7, with 12 bases identical to TRBD2. The CDR3 contains 16 residues. Germline assignment: CDR1 SGHDT and CDR2 YYEEEE. V dropped 4 bases and J dropped 7; count of bases not matched to a gene: 12. The CDR3 loop reads CASSPPRLAGAGEQYF. In nucleotides, the CDR3 is TGTGCCAGCAGCCCTCCCCGACTAGCGGGGGCTGGGGAGCAGTACTTC.